The clone carrying this T cell receptor beta chain was seen once. This CDR3 comprises 15 residues. V gave up 3 bases and J gave up 5 bases; unmatched junction bases: 7. Per germline, CDR1 LGHNA and CDR2 YSLEER. TCRdb's table, derived via immunoSEQ multiplex PCR, lists solely in-frame clones and lacks some. In the table there are roughly 140,000 clones, 84% of which are singletons. This record belongs to a study of blood T cell repertoires in COVID-19. Across the study: Italy, Spain and the United States were the sources of the convalescent and acute COVID-19 samples.

The receptor's source is a woman aged 45-59 years with acute or convalescent COVID-19. The sample comprised peripheral blood. The chain links TRBV4-3 to TRBJ2-5, with 9 bases aligning to TRBD2. CDR3 in DNA: TGCGCCAGCAGCCAGATAGCGGGAGCAGGGGAGACCCAGTACTTC. Translated, it gives CASSQIAGAGETQYF.